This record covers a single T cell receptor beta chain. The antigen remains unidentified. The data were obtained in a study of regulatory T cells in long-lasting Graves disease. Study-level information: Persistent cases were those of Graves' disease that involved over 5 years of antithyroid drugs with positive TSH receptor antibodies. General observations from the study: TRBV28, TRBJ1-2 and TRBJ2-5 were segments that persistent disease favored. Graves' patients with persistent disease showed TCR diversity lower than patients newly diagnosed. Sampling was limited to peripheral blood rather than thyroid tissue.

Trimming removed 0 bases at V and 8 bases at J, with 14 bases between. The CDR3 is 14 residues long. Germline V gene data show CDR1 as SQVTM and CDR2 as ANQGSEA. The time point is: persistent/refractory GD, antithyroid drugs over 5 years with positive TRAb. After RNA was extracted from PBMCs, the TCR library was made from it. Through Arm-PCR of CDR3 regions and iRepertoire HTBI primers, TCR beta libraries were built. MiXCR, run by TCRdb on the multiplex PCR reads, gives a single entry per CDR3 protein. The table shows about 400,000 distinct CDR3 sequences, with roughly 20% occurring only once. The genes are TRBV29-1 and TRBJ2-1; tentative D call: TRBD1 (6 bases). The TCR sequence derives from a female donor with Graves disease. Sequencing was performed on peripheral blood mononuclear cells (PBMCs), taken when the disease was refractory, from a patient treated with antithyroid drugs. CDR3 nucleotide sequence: TGCAGCGTTGAAGAGGGGGCGGATTGGGATGAGCAGTTCTTC. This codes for CSVEEGADWDEQFF.